This TCR beta chain was captured by sequencing in a study of cytomegalovirus exposure and HLA in healthy donors. Study summary: Genotyping showed 70% to 90% of 300 to 450 donors falling in the Caucasian-associated ancestry cluster.

V lost 1 base, J lost 3 bases, and 12 bases lay in between. Germline values: CDR1 SEHNR, CDR2 FQNEAQ (reference sequence). This CDR3 region has 15 residues. The PCR contained 60 Vbeta and 13 Jbeta primers. The data were produced by immunoSEQ multiplex PCR, yet TCRdb's version contains in-frame clones alone and is incomplete. The table has about 62,000 clones, 70% to 90% seen once. When sampled, the donors appeared nominally healthy, though they likely had unrecorded immune exposures. General study points: 15,000 to 20,000 TCR beta sequences were associated with HLA alleles at 0.05 false discovery rate in a later analysis.

A word on this clone: What it binds is unknown.

J is TRBJ1-2 and V is TRBV7-9, with D maybe TRBD1 (6 bases). This clonotype was sampled from a man between 18 and 35 years old in good health and CMV-seronegative. The sequenced sample was PBMCs. In DNA, the CDR3 is TGTGCCAGCAGCTTAGGGTCAGGGGCTCACTATGGCTACACCTTC. It is translated as CASSLGSGAHYGYTF. The complete variable domain, with remaining parts taken from reference TRBV7-9 and TRBJ1-2, reads DTGVSQNPRHKITKRGQNVTFRCDPISEHNRLYWYRQTLGQGPEFLTYFQNEAQLEKSRLLSDRFSAERPKGSFSTLEIQRTEQGDSAMYLCASSLGSGAHYGYTFGSGTRLTVV.